These 10 T cell receptor beta chains were all obtained from the same sample, sequenced in a study of T cells in Graves' hyperthyroidism and ophthalmopathy. What was amplified from RNA transcripts were TCR beta CDR3 regions. In the first-round RT-PCR of the TCR CDR3, the HTBI primer set was used. TCRdb itself ran the multiplex PCR reads through MiXCR, one entry per CDR3 protein. This table has more than 500,000 distinct CDR3 sequences, 15% to 20% appearing once. Sequenced material: blood. Source of these receptors: a woman aged 25 to 39 with Graves' ophthalmopathy.

Only a few counts were recorded for this clonotype. The germline gene is not matched at one end of the junction; a read error may be the cause. The gene calls are TRBV11-2 and TRBJ2-5; perhaps TRBD2 as D (6 bases). CDR3 length: 15 amino acids. Germline V gene sequence: CDR1 SGHAT, CDR2 FQNNGV. In nucleotides, the CDR3 is TGTGCCAGCAGCTGGTTTGGAGGGGATCAAGGGACCCAGTACTTC. Amino acid sequence: CASSWFGGDQGTQYF.

Notes on this clonotype: A clone one base away is much larger, so this may be a read error. The chain links TRBV5-1 to TRBJ2-7, with 8 bases fitting TRBD2. This CDR3 is 13 amino acids long. Trimming took 4 bases from V and 5 from J; bases not matched to a gene: 5. Germline V lookup: CDR1 SGHRS, CDR2 YFSETQ. CDR3 region: CASSTGTRDEQYF. CDR3 nucleotides: TGCGCCAGCAGCACCGGGACTAGGGACGAGCAGTACTTC.

The sample holds many counts of this clonotype. The rearrangement joins TRBV6-2 or TRBV6-3 to TRBJ1-2, with 7 bases that match TRBD1. There are 15 residues in the CDR3. J was trimmed by 3 bases and V by 6 bases; bases with no gene match: 10. Per germline, CDR1 MNHEY and CDR2 SVGEGT. CDR3 loop: CASRRQGRKDYGYTF. The CDR3 region has the DNA TGTGCCAGCAGACGACAGGGTCGGAAGGACTATGGCTACACCTTC.

This clonotype has at least ten counts. The chain combines TRBV28 with TRBJ2-3, with 7 bases matching TRBD2. Germline trimming cut 2 bases from V and 4 bases from J; bases unmatched to any gene: 6. The CDR3 extends over 15 amino acids. Germline V gene sequence: CDR1 MDHEN, CDR2 SYDVKM. CDR3 in amino acids: CASSLGAGRADTQYF. In nucleotides, the CDR3 is TGTGCCAGCAGTTTAGGAGCGGGAAGGGCAGATACGCAGTATTTT.

There are a few counts of this clonotype. This sequence joins TRBV29-1 and TRBJ2-2, with 10 bases identical to TRBD2. The CDR3 has 15 amino acids. The germline CDR1 and CDR2 sequences are SQVTM and ANQGSEA. V shed 4 bases, J shed 7 bases, and the junction held 9 bases outside the gene matches. CDR3 protein: CSVVDASGSSGELFF. The DNA of the CDR3 is TGCAGCGTTGTGGATGCTAGCGGGAGTAGCGGGGAGCTGTTTTTT.

This clonotype was picked up many times. V usage is TRBV15 and J usage is TRBJ2-5; 10 bases are a match to TRBD2. The ends lost 3 bases at V and 3 bases at J; junction bases unmatched: 10. The CDR3 extends over 17 amino acids. Germline CDR1 is LNHNV and CDR2 is YYDKDF (reference sequence). The CDR3 loop is CATSSLNLGTSEETQYF. The DNA for the CDR3 is TGTGCCACCAGCAGTCTCAATCTCGGGACTAGCGAAGAGACCCAGTACTTC.

There are many counts of this clonotype. The genes are TRBV24-1 and TRBJ2-2; D is unresolved. V lost 6 bases and J lost 4, with 8 bases in between. The CDR3 contains 13 residues. Germline assignment: CDR1 KGHDR and CDR2 SFDVKD. As DNA, the CDR3 is TGTGCCACCAGTTATTCAGGCACCGGGGAGCTGTTTTTT. It encodes CATSYSGTGELFF.

This clonotype showed up many times. The chain joins TRBV7-2 to TRBJ1-5; a possible D gene is TRBD1 (5 bases). In germline, CDR1 is SGHTA, CDR2 FQGNSA. CDR3 size: 15 residues. Trimming took 3 bases from V and 4 from J, leaving 13 bases between them. CDR3 protein: CASSLWGNGNQPQHF. The CDR3 DNA reads as TGTGCCAGCAGCTTGTGGGGGAATGGGAATCAGCCCCAGCATTTT.

In its sample, this clonotype was seen many times. The chain couples TRBV20-1 to TRBJ2-3, with unresolved D. Trimming took 6 bases from V and 10 from J, leaving 11 bases between them. Germline CDR1 and CDR2: DFQATT and SNEGSKA (reference sequence). The CDR3 has 10 residues. DNA for the CDR3: TGCAGTGCCCTAAAAGTAGCGCAGTATTTT. Amino acids: CSALKVAQYF.

The rearrangement joins TRBV7-2 to TRBJ2-4, with TRBD2 as a possible D gene (6 bases). Germline lookup yields CDR1 SGHTA and CDR2 FQGNSA. The CDR3 consists of 13 residues. Trimming took 3 bases from V and 9 from J, leaving 12 bases between them. The CDR3 sequence is CASSLAGRSIQYF. The DNA for the CDR3 is TGTGCCAGCAGCTTGGCGGGGAGAAGCATTCAGTACTTC. Together with reference TRBV7-2 and TRBJ2-4, the CDR3 gives the full variable domain: GAGVSQSPSNKVTEKGKDVELRCDPISGHTALYWYRQSLGQGLEFLIYFQGNSAPDKSGLPSDRFSAERTGGSVSTLTIQRTQQEDSAVYLCASSLAGRSIQYFGAGTRLSVL.